A selection of T cell receptor beta chains follows, all from one sample in a study of T cell responses to AZD1222 COVID-19 vaccine. Data came from immunoSEQ multiplex PCR; TCRdb stores just in-frame clones and leaves some out. The repertoire holds about 170,000 clones, with approximately 92% as singletons. The sample in question was peripheral blood, obtained on day 0 of AZD1222 vaccination. The receptors come from an adult in good health. Each CDR3 is given with its conserved first and last residue. D genes are given only for firm matches. Clone size, where shown, is once, few, many, or a class for clones that have expanded.

d_call	v_call	clone_size	j_call	cdr3_nt	cdr3_aa
.	TRBV30	.	TRBJ1-5	TGTGCCTGGAGTGTACAAGGGGGATATAGCAATCAGCCCCAGCATTTT	CAWSVQGGYSNQPQHF
.	TRBV21-1	.	TRBJ1-2	TGTGCCAGCAGCAAAATCGGGCACCCCTACACCTTC	CASSKIGHPYTF
TRBD2	TRBV5-1	.	TRBJ2-7	TGCGCCAGCAGCTTGGAATGGCTAGCGGGAGGTTTACAGGGCTACGAGCAGTACTTC	CASSLEWLAGGLQGYEQYF
TRBD1	TRBV5-1	once	TRBJ1-1	TGCGCCAGCAGCTCGGGACTACAGGGGGGAAGATTGGCGAACACTGAAGCTTTCTTT	CASSSGLQGGRLANTEAFF
.	TRBV5-1	.	TRBJ1-2	TGCGCCAGCAGCTTGGCCGGCAGGGGATACTCGAACTATGGCTACACCTTC	CASSLAGRGYSNYGYTF
.	TRBV10-3	.	TRBJ2-3	TGTGCCATAGCCGGGATCACAGATACGCAGTATTTT	CAIAGITDTQYF
.	TRBV12-3/TRBV12-4	.	TRBJ1-2	TGTGCCAGCAGTTACTCCCCCTATGGCTACACCTTC	CASSYSPYGYTF
TRBD2	TRBV5-1	.	TRBJ2-3	TGCGCCAGCAGCTTGGAAGGTAGCGGGAGTGGTCCGGATACGCAGTATTTT	CASSLEGSGSGPDTQYF
TRBD1	TRBV6-2/TRBV6-3	.	TRBJ1-5	TGTGCCAGCAGTGGGGACAGGGGGCAAGGCAATCAGCCCCAGCATTTT	CASSGDRGQGNQPQHF
.	TRBV9	.	TRBJ2-3	TGTGCCAGCAGCGTCCGGGATCGAGATACGCAGTATTTT	CASSVRDRDTQYF
.	TRBV19	once	TRBJ1-2	TGTGCCAGTTCCACAGGGCAGAGTTATGGCTACACCTTC	CASSTGQSYGYTF
.	TRBV11-2	.	TRBJ2-7	TGTGCCAGCAGTTATGGCACGGAGCTCGAGCAGTACTTC	CASSYGTELEQYF
.	TRBV5-4	.	TRBJ2-7	TGTGCCAGCAGCTTGGAACAGGGCTACGGCGAGCAGTACTTC	CASSLEQGYGEQYF
.	TRBV2	.	TRBJ1-1	TGTGCCAGCAAAAGGGTTATGAACACTGAAGCTTTCTTT	CASKRVMNTEAFF
TRBD2	TRBV27	.	TRBJ2-1	TGTGCCAGCAGTTTATCAGCGGGGGAGACCTACAATGAGCAGTTCTTC	CASSLSAGETYNEQFF
.	TRBV12-3/TRBV12-4	.	TRBJ1-1	TGTGCCAGCACACGAAGCGGGGAAGCTTTCTTT	CASTRSGEAFF
.	TRBV3-1/TRBV3-2	.	TRBJ2-1	TGTGCCAGCAGCCCGACCGGGATAACATACAATGAGCAGTTCTTC	CASSPTGITYNEQFF
.	TRBV6-1	.	TRBJ1-2	TGTGCCAGCAGTGAAGACAGCTACGGTGGCTACACCTTC	CASSEDSYGGYTF
TRBD2	TRBV5-6	.	TRBJ2-3	TGTGCCAGCAGCCAACTAGCGGGGGCAGATACGCAGTATTTT	CASSQLAGADTQYF
TRBD1	TRBV2	.	TRBJ1-1	TGTGCCAGCAGTGATGGATACACAGGGGCCGAAAACACTGAAGCTTTCTTT	CASSDGYTGAENTEAFF
TRBD1	TRBV6-6	.	TRBJ1-1	TGTGCCGCAAGGGGACAGGGAAACACTGAAGCTTTCTTT	CAARGQGNTEAFF
TRBD2	TRBV10-2	.	TRBJ2-2	TGCGCCAGCAGGGAAGGGACTAGCGGTACCGGGGAGCTGTTTTTT	CASREGTSGTGELFF
.	TRBV5-1	.	TRBJ1-1	TGCGCCAGCAGTTTGGGGGGCGCGATGGACACTGAAGCTTTCTTT	CASSLGGAMDTEAFF
.	TRBV28	.	TRBJ1-2	TGTGCCAGCTTTCTCTCAGGACGTCCTAACTATGGCTACACCTTC	CASFLSGRPNYGYTF
.	TRBV11-2	.	TRBJ1-2	TGTGCCAGCAGCTGGCGGGGGGCTGGCTATGGCTACACCTTC	CASSWRGAGYGYTF
TRBD1	TRBV19	.	TRBJ1-2	TGTGCCAGTAGTCCGAGCGGGACAGGCCCCTATGGCTACACCTTC	CASSPSGTGPYGYTF
.	TRBV5-1	.	TRBJ2-7	TGCGCCAGCAGCTTGGGGGTAGGACCCGGGGCATACGAGCAGTACTTC	CASSLGVGPGAYEQYF
.	TRBV19	.	TRBJ2-5	TGTGCCAGTACGCTGGGAATGGGACAAGAGACCCAGTACTTC	CASTLGMGQETQYF
.	TRBV28	.	TRBJ1-2	TGTGCCAGCAGTTTTCCCCAGGGACCAGCTAACTATGGCTACACCTTC	CASSFPQGPANYGYTF
.	TRBV5-4	.	TRBJ1-2	TGTGCCAGCAGCTTGGCCTTCGGAACTAACTATGGCTACACCTTC	CASSLAFGTNYGYTF
.	TRBV19	.	TRBJ1-3	TGTGCCAGTAGTGAAGGAAACACCATATATTTT	CASSEGNTIYF
.	TRBV6-5	.	TRBJ1-3	TGTGCCAGCAGTTACGAGGGCCGCTCTGGAAACACCATATATTTT	CASSYEGRSGNTIYF
TRBD1	TRBV11-2	.	TRBJ2-1	TGTGCCAGCAGCCCTCTAAGGGGGCGGGTAAATGAGCAGTTCTTC	CASSPLRGRVNEQFF
.	TRBV2	.	TRBJ2-5	TGTGCCAGCAGGCTCCAAGAGACCCAGTACTTC	CASRLQETQYF
.	TRBV5-4	.	TRBJ2-2	TGTGCCAGCAGCTTGGAGTCGGGCACCGGGGAGCTGTTTTTT	CASSLESGTGELFF
.	TRBV25-1	.	TRBJ2-6	TGTGCCAGCAGTGAAAACGGGGGGGCCAACGTCCTGACTTTC	CASSENGGANVLTF
.	TRBV10-1	.	TRBJ1-2	TGCGCCAGCAGTGATACAACAGAGCTCTATGGCTACACCTTC	CASSDTTELYGYTF
.	TRBV6-5	.	TRBJ1-1	TGTGCCAGCAGTTACTCTCCGGGAGGCGACACTGAAGCTTTCTTT	CASSYSPGGDTEAFF
TRBD1	TRBV19	.	TRBJ1-2	TGTGCCAGTAGTATTGGACAGGGGGCGATGGGCTACACCTTC	CASSIGQGAMGYTF
.	TRBV21-1	.	TRBJ2-1	TGTGCCAGCAGCAACGGCCTAGCGGGGGGGCCTTGGTTCTTC	CASSNGLAGGPWFF
.	TRBV4-1	.	TRBJ2-7	TGCGCCAGCAGCCAGGTAGAGGCCCTCGAGCAGTACTTC	CASSQVEALEQYF
.	TRBV13	.	TRBJ2-1	TGTGCCAGCAGCTTAGGCGGGACCTCCTACAATGAGCAGTTCTTC	CASSLGGTSYNEQFF
.	TRBV20-1	.	TRBJ2-7	TGCAGTGCTAGTCGGATCGACGAGCAGTACTTC	CSASRIDEQYF
.	TRBV15	.	TRBJ1-2	TGTGCCACCAGCAGAGCCGGAAAGCTTAACTATGGCTACACCTTC	CATSRAGKLNYGYTF
.	TRBV6-5	.	TRBJ1-2	TGTGCCAGCAGTCCAACAGGGAACTATGGCTACACCTTC	CASSPTGNYGYTF
TRBD1	TRBV29-1	.	TRBJ2-5	TGCAGCGTTCCGGACAGGGGGCGCCGAGAGACCCAGTACTTC	CSVPDRGRRETQYF
TRBD1	TRBV5-1	.	TRBJ1-2	TGCGCCAGCAGCCAAATCAACAGGGGTCCGACTGGCTACACCTTC	CASSQINRGPTGYTF
.	TRBV29-1	.	TRBJ1-2	TGCAGCGTTGAAGATCCCTGGACAAGGTCTAACTATGGCTACACCTTC	CSVEDPWTRSNYGYTF
TRBD1	TRBV2	.	TRBJ1-1	TGTGCCAGCAGTGTTCAGGGGGCCAACACTGAAGCTTTCTTT	CASSVQGANTEAFF